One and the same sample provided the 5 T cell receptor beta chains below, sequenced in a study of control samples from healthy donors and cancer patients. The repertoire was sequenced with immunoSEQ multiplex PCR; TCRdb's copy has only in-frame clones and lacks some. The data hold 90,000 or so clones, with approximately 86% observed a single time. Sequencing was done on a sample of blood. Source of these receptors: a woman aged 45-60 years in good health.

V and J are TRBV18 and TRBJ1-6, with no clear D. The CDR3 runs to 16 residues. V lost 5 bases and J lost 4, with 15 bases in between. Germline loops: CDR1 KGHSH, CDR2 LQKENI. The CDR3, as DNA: TGTGCCAGCTCAACTGTTGGGTCACGGTATAATTCACCCCTCCACTTT. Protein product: CASSTVGSRYNSPLHF.

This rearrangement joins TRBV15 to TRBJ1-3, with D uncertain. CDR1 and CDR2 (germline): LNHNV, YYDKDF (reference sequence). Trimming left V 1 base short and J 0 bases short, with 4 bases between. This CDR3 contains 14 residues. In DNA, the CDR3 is TGTGCCACCAGCAGAGCTATCTCTGGAAACACCATATATTTT. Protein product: CATSRAISGNTIYF. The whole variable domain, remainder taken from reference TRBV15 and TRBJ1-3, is DAMVIQNPRYQVTQFGKPVTLSCSQTLNHNVMYWYQQKSSQAPKLLFHYYDKDFNNEADTPDNFQSRRPNTSFCFLDIRSPGLGDTAMYLCATSRAISGNTIYFGEGSWLTVV.

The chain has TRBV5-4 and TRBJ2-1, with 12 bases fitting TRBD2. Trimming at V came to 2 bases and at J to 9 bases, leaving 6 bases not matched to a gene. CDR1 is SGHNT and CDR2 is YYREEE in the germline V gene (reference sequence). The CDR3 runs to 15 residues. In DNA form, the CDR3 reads TGTGCCAGCAGCTTACCTAGCGGGGGGGGCGGTGAGCAGTTCTTC. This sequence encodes CASSLPSGGGGEQFF. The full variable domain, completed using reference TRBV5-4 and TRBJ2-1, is ETGVTQSPTHLIKTRGQQVTLRCSSQSGHNTVSWYQQALGQGPQFIFQYYREEENGRGNFPPRFSGLQFPNYSSELNVNALELDDSALYLCASSLPSGGGGEQFFGPGTRLTVL.

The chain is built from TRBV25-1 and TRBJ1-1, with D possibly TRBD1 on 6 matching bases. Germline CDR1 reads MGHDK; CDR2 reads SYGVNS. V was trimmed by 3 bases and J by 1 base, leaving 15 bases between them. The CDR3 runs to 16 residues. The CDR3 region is CASSEVGDTENTEAFF. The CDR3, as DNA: TGTGCCAGCAGTGAGGTCGGGGACACCGAGAACACTGAAGCTTTCTTT.

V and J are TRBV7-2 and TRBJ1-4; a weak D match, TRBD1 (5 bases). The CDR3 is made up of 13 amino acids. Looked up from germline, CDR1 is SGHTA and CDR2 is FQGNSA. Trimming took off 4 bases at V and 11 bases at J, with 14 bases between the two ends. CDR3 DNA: TGTGCCAGCAGCTCAACCACCCGGGGCAAACTGTTTTTT. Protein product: CASSSTTRGKLFF.